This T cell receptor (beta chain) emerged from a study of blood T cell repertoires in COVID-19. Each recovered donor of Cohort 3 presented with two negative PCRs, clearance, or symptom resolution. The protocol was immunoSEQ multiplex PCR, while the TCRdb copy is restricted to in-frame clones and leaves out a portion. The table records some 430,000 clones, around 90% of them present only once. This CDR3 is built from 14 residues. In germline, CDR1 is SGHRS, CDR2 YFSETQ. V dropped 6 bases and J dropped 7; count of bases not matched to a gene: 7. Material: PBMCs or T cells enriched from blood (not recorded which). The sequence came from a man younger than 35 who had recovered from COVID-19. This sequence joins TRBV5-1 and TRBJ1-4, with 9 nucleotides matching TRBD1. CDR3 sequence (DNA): TGCGCCAGCAACTCGGGGACAGGGCTTGAAAAACTGTTTTTT. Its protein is CASNSGTGLEKLFF.